Below, one T cell receptor (beta chain) is given with its context. Its ends do not fully match the called genes, so a read error is possible. The same CDR3 arises from other DNA sequences in this sample as well. This entry belongs to a study of Tregs in tolerant kidney transplant recipients. The data were produced by immunoSEQ multiplex PCR, yet TCRdb's version contains in-frame clones alone and is incomplete. This sample has 20,000 to 25,000 clones, with 81% found just once. CDR1 is LNHDA, CDR2 SQIVND, per germline (reference sequence). The CDR3 contains 14 residues. Related graft donors supplied nonmyeloablative bone marrow transplants, and mixed chimerism was transient.

The source of this sequence is a human patient who received a combined kidney and bone marrow transplant. The T cells may come from the graft donor. The rearrangement joins TRBV19 to TRBJ1-6; the match to TRBD1 covers 7 bases. The sample here was CD8+ T cells from blood (PBMCs), taken 6 months after the transplant. CDR3 in DNA: TGTGCCAGTAGTCAGACAGGGAATAATTCCCCCCTCCACTTT. Amino acid sequence: CASSQTGNNSPLHF. The full variable domain, in which reference TRBV19 and TRBJ1-6 provide the parts outside the CDR3, is DGGITQSPKYLFRKEGQNVTLSCEQNLNHDAMYWYRQDPGQGLRLIYYSQIVNDFQKGDIAEGYSVSREKKESFPLTVTSAQKNPTAFYLCASSQTGNNSPLHFGNGTRLTVT.